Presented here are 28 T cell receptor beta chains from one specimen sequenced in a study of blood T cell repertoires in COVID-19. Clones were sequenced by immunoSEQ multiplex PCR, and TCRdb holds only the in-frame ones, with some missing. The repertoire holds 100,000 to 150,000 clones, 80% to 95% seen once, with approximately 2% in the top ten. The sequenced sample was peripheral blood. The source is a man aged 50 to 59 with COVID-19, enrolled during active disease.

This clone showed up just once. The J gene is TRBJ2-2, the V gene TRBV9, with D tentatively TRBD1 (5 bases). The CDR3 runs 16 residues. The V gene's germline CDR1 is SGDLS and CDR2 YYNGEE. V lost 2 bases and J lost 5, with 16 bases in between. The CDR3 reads CASSVSGRMWTGELFF. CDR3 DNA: TGTGCCAGCAGCGTTTCAGGGCGCATGTGGACCGGGGAGCTGTTTTTT.

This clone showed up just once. The DNA for the CDR3 is TGTGCCAGCAGTTACCAACAGGGGGCTCTTGGCTACACCTTC. Protein sequence: CASSYQQGALGYTF. The V gene is TRBV6-6, the J gene TRBJ1-2; 9 bases are shared with TRBD1. The CDR3 covers 14 residues. CDR1 and CDR2 from the germline V gene are MNHNY and SVGAGI (reference sequence). Trimming cost V 2 bases and J 7 bases; bases outside gene matches: 5.

The CDR3 nucleotides are TGTGCCAGCAGCTTCGGCTCGATGTTACTAGAGGGAGATACGCAGTATTTT. Residues: CASSFGSMLLEGDTQYF. The genes are TRBV7-8 and TRBJ2-3; tentative D call: TRBD2 (5 bases). Germline CDR1 and CDR2: SGHVS and FQNEAQ. This CDR3 has 17 residues. The germline V and J ends were trimmed by 3 bases and 5 bases, with 21 bases remaining between them.

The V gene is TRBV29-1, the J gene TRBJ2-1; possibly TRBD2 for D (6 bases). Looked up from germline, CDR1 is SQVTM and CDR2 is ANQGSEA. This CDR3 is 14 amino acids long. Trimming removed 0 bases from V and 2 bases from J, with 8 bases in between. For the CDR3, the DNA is TGCAGCGTTGAAGAGGGGAGGACCTACAATGAGCAGTTCTTC. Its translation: CSVEEGRTYNEQFF.

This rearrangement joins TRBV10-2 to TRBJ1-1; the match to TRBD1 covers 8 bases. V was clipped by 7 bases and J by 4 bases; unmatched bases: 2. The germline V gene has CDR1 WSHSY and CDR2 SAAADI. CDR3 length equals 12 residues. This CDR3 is CASTQGGTEAFF. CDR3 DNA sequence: TGCGCCAGCACACAGGGGGGCACTGAAGCTTTCTTT.

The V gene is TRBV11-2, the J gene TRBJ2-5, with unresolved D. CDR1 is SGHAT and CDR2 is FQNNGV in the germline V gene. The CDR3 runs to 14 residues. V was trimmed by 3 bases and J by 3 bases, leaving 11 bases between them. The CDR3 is CASSLTGSEETQYF. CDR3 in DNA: TGTGCCAGCAGCTTGACCGGGTCGGAAGAGACCCAGTACTTC. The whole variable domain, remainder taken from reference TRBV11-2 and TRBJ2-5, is EAGVAQSPRYKIIEKRQSVAFWCNPISGHATLYWYQQILGQGPKLLIQFQNNGVVDDSQLPKDRFSAERLKGVDSTLKIQPAKLEDSAVYLCASSLTGSEETQYFGPGTRLLVL.

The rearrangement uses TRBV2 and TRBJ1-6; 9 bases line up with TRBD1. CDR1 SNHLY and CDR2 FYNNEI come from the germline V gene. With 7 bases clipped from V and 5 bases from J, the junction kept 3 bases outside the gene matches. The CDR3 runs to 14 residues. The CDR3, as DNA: TGTGCCAGCACCCGGGACAGGGATAATTCACCCCTCCACTTT. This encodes CASTRDRDNSPLHF.

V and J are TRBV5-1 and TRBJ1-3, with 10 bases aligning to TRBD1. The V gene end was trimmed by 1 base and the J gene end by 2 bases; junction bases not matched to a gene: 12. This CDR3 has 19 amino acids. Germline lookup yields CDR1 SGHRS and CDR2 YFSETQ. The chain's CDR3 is CASSLYGTGARNTGNTIYF. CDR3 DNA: TGCGCCAGCAGCTTGTATGGGACAGGGGCAAGAAACACTGGAAACACCATATATTTT.

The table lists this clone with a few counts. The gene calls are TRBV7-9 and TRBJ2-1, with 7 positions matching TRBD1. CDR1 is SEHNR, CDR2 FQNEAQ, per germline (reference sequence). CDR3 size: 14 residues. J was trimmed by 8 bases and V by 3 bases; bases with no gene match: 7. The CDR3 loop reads CASSFQGVRDEQFF. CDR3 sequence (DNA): TGTGCCAGCAGCTTCCAGGGGGTTAGGGATGAGCAGTTCTTC.

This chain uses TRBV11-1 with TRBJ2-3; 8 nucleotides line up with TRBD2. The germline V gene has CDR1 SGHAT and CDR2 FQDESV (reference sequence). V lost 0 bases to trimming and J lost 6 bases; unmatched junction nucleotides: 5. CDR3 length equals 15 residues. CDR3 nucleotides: TGTGCCAGCAGCTTAGCCGCTAGCGGGTACGATACGCAGTATTTT. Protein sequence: CASSLAASGYDTQYF.

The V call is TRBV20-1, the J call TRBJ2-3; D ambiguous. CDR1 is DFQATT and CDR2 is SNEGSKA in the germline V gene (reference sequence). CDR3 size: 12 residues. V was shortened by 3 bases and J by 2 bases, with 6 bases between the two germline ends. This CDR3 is CSASIYTDTQYF. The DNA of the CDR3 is TGCAGTGCTAGTATTTACACAGATACGCAGTATTTT.

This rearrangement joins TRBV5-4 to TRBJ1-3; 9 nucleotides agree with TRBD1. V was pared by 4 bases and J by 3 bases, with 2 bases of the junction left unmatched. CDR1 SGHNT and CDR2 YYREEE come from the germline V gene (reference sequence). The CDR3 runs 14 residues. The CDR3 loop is CASSQGQGGNTIYF. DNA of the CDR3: TGTGCCAGCAGCCAGGGACAGGGTGGAAACACCATATATTTT.

CDR3 DNA: TGTGCCAGCAAGGGGACAACCTACGAGCAGTACGTC. Its translation is CASKGTTYEQYV. The V call is TRBV27, the J call TRBJ2-7; a weak D match, TRBD1 (6 bases). The V end lost 7 bases, the J end lost 2 bases, and 9 bases lay between the germline ends. Per germline, CDR1 MNHEY and CDR2 SMNVEV (reference sequence). The CDR3 runs to 12 residues.

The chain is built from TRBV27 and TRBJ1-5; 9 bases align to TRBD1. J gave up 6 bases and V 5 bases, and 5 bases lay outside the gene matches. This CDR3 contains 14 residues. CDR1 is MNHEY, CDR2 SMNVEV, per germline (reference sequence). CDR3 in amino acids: CASSLHRGLQPQHF. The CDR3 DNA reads TGTGCCAGCAGTCTCCACAGGGGGCTTCAGCCCCAGCATTTT.

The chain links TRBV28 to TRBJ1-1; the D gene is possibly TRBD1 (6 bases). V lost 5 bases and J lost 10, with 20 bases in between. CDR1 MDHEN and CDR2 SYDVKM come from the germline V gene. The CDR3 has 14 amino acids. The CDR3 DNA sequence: TGTGCCAGCAGTCCCCCTCGGCGGGGGCTTGGAGCTTTCTTT. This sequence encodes CASSPPRRGLGAFF.

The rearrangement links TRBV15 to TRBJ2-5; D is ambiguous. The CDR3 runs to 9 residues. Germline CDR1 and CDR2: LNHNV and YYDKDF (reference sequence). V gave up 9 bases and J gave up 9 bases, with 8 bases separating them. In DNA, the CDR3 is TGTGCCACGAGGAGCCCCCAGTACTTC. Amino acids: CATRSPQYF.

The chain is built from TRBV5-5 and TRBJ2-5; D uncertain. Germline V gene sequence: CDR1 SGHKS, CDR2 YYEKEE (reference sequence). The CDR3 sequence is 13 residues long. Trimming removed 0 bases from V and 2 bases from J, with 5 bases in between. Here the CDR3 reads CASSLGAQETQYF. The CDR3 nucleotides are TGTGCCAGCAGCTTGGGGGCGCAAGAGACCCAGTACTTC.

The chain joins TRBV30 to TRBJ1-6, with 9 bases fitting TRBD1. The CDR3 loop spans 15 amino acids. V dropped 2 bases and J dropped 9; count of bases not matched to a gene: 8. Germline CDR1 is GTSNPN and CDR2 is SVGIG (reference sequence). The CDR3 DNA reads TGTGCCTGGAGTAGTGTGGGACAGGGTCTTTCACCCCTCCACTTT. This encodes CAWSSVGQGLSPLHF. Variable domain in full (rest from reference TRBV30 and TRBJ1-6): SQTIHQWPATLVQPVGSPLSLECTVEGTSNPNLYWYRQAAGRGLQLLFYSVGIGQISSEVPQNLSASRPQDRQFILSSKKLLLSDSGFYLCAWSSVGQGLSPLHFGNGTRLTVT.

This CDR3 reads CASSGASGIYNEQFF. The CDR3 DNA is TGTGCCAGCAGTGGCGCTAGCGGGATCTACAATGAGCAGTTCTTC. V and J are TRBV2 and TRBJ2-1; 9 bases agree with TRBD2. CDR3 size: 15 residues. Germline CDR1 is SNHLY and CDR2 is FYNNEI. The junction had 4 bases not matched to a gene; V was cut back by 4 bases and J by 3 bases.

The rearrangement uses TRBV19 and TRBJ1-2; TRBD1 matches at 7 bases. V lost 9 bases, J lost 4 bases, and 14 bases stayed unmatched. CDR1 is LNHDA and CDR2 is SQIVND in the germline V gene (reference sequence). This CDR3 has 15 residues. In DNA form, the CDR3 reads TGTGCCAGCCGTTCCGGGACAGAGTCTAGCTATGGCTACACCTTC. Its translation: CASRSGTESSYGYTF.

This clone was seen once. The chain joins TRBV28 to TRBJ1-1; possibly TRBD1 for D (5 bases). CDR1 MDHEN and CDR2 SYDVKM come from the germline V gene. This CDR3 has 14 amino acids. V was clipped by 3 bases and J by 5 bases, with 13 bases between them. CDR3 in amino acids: CASSFSGLITEAFF. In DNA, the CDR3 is TGTGCCAGCAGTTTCTCAGGGCTTATAACTGAAGCTTTCTTT.

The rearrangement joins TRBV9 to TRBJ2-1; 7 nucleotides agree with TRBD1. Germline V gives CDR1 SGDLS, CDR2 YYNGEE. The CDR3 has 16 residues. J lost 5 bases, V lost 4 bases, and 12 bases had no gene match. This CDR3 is CASSLARDRLNNEQFF. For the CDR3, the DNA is TGTGCCAGCAGCTTGGCCCGGGACAGATTAAACAATGAGCAGTTCTTC.

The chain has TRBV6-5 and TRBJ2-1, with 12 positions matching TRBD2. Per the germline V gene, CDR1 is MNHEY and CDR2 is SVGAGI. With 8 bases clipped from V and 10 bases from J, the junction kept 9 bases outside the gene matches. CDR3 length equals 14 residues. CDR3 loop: CASAGLAGGGEQFF. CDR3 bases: TGTGCCAGCGCTGGTCTAGCGGGAGGGGGAGAGCAGTTCTTC.

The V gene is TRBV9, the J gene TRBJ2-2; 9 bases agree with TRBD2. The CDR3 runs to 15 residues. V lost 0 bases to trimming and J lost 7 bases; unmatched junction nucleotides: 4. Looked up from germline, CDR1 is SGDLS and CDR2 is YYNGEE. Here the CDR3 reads CASSVEGLAIGELFF. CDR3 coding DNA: TGTGCCAGCAGCGTAGAGGGACTAGCTATCGGGGAGCTGTTTTTT.

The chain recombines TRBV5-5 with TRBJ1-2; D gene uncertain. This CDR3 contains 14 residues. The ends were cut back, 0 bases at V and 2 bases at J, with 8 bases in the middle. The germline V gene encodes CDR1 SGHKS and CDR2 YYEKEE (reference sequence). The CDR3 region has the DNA TGTGCCAGCAGCTTGGTTGGAGAGAACTATGGCTACACCTTC. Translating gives CASSLVGENYGYTF. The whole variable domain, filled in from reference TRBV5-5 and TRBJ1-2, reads DAGVTQSPTHLIKTRGQQVTLRCSPISGHKSVSWYQQVLGQGPQFIFQYYEKEERGRGNFPDRFSARQFPNYSSELNVNALLLGDSALYLCASSLVGENYGYTFGSGTRLTVV.

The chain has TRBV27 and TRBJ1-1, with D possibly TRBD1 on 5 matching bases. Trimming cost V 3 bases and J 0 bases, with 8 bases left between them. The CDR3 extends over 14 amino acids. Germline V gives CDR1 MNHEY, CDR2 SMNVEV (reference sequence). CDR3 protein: CASSLGGVNTEAFF. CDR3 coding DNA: TGTGCCAGCAGTTTGGGGGGGGTGAACACTGAAGCTTTCTTT.

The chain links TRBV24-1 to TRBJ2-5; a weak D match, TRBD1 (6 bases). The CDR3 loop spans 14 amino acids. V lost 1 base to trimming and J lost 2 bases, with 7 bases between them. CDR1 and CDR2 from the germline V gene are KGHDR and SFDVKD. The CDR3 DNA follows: TGTGCCACCAGTGATTTCGGGACACAAGAGACCCAGTACTTC. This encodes CATSDFGTQETQYF.

Written as DNA, the CDR3 is TGTGCCAGCAGCTTGGGAGGACAGTATAGCAATCAGCCCCAGCATTTT. This gives the protein CASSLGGQYSNQPQHF. The rearrangement links TRBV5-4 to TRBJ1-5; D is possibly TRBD1 (6 bases). The CDR3 has 16 residues. CDR1 is SGHNT, CDR2 YYREEE, per germline (reference sequence). Trimming shortened V by 0 bases and J by 0 bases, and 10 bases separated the two germline ends.